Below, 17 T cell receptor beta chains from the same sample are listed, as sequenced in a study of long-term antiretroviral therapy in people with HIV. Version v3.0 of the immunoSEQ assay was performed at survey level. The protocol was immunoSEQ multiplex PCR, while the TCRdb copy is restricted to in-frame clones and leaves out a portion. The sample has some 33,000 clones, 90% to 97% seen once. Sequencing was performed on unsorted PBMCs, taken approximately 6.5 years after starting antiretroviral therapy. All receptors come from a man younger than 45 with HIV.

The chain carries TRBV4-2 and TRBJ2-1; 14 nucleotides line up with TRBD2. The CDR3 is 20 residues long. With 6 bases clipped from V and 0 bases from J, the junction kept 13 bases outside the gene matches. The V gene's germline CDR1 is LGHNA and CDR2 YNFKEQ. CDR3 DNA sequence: TGTGCCAGCAGTCCTCCCCGGACTAGCGGGAGGCCTAGCTCCTACAATGAGCAGTTCTTC. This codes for CASSPPRTSGRPSSYNEQFF.

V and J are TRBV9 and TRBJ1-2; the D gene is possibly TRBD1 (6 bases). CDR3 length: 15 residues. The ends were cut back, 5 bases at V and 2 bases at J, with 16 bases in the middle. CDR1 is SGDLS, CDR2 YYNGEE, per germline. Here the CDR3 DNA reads TGTGCCAGCAGGAAGGGTCTGGGGGCAAACTATGGCTACACCTTC. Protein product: CASRKGLGANYGYTF.

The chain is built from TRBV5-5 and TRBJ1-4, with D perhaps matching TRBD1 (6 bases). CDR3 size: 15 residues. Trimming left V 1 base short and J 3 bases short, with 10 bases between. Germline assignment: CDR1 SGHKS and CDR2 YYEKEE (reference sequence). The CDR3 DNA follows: TGTGCCAGCAGCTTGCTCAACAGGGCTAATGAAAAACTGTTTTTT. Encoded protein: CASSLLNRANEKLFF.

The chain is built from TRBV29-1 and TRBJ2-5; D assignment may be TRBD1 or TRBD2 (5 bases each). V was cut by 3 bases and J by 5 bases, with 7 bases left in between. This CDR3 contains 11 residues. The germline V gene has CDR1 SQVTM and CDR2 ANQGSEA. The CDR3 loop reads CSVERDETQYF. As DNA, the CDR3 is TGCAGCGTTGAGAGGGACGAGACCCAGTACTTC.

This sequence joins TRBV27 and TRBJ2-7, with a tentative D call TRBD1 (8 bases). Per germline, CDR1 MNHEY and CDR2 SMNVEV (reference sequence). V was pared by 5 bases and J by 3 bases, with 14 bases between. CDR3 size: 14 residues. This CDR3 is CASSSGTGDYEQYF. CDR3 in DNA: TGTGCCAGCAGTAGCGGGACAGGCGACTACGAGCAGTACTTC.

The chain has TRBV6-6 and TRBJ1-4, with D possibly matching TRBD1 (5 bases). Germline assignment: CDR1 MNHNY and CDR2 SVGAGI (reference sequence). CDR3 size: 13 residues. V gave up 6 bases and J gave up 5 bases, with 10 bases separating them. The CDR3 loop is CASSREKNEKLFF. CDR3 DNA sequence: TGTGCCAGCAGCAGGGAGAAGAATGAAAAACTGTTTTTT.

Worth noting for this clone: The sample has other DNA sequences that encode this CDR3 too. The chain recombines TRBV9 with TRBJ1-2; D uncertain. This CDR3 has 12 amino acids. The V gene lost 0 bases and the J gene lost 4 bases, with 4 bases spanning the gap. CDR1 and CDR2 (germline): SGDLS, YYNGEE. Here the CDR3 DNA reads TGTGCCAGCAGCGTAGGGGGCTATGGCTACACCTTC. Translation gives CASSVGGYGYTF.

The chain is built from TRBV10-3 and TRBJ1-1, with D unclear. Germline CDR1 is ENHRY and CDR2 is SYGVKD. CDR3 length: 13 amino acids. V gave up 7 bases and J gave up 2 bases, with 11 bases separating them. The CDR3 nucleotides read TGTGCCATCACAAGGGATTTAAACACTGAAGCTTTCTTT. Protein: CAITRDLNTEAFF.

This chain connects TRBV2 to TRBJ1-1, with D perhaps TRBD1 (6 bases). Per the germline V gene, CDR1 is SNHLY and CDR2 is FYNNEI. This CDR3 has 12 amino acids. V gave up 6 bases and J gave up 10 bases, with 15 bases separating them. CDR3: CASRTTGTGAFF. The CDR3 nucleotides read TGTGCCAGCAGAACTACAGGGACGGGAGCTTTCTTT.

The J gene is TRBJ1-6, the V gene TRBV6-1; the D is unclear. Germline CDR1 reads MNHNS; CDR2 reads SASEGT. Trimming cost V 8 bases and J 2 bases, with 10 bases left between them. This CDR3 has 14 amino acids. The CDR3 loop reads CASLEGPYNSPLHF. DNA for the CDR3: TGTGCCAGCCTTGAGGGCCCCTATAATTCACCCCTCCACTTT.

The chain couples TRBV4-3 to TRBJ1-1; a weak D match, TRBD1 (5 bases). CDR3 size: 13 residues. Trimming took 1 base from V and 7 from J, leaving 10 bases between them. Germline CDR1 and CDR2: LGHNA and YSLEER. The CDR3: CASSQVRGSEAFF. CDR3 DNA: TGCGCCAGCAGCCAAGTTCGGGGGAGTGAAGCTTTCTTT.

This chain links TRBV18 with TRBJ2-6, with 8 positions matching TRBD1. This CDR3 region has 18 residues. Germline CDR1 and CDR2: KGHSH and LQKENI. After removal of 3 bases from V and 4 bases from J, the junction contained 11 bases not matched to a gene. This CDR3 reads CASSPFGPDRDGANVLTF. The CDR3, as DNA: TGTGCCAGCTCACCGTTTGGGCCGGACAGGGACGGGGCCAACGTCCTGACTTTC. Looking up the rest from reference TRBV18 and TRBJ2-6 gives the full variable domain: NAGVMQNPRHLVRRRGQEARLRCSPMKGHSHVYWYRQLPEEGLKFMVYLQKENIIDESGMPKERFSAEFPKEGPSILRIQQVVRGDSAAYFCASSPFGPDRDGANVLTFGAGSRLTVL.

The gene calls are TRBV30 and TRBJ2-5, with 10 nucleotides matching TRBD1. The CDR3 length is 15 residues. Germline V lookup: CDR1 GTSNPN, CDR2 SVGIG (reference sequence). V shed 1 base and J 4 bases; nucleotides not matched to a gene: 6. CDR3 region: CAWSEGTGAGETQYF. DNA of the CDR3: TGTGCCTGGAGTGAGGGGACAGGGGCCGGAGAGACCCAGTACTTC.

CDR3 sequence reads: CASSFSDTQYF. DNA for the CDR3: TGTGCCAGCAGCTTCAGTGATACGCAGTATTTT. The chain carries TRBV11-1 and TRBJ2-3, with unresolved D. Per germline, CDR1 SGHAT and CDR2 FQDESV (reference sequence). This CDR3 is built from 11 residues. V lost 3 bases and J 6 bases, leaving 4 bases between the germline ends.

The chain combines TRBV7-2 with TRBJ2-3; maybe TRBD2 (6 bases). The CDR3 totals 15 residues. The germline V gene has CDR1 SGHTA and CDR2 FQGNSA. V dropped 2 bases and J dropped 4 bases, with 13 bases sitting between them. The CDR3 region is CASSLLGGTADTQYF. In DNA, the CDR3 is TGTGCCAGCAGCTTATTGGGCGGGACGGCAGATACGCAGTATTTT.

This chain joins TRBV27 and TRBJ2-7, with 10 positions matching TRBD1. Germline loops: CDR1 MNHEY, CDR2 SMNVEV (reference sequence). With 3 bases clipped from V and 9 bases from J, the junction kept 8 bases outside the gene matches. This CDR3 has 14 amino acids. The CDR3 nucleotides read TGTGCCAGCAGTTTCACCGGACAGGGGGGTGTGCAGTACTTC. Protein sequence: CASSFTGQGGVQYF.

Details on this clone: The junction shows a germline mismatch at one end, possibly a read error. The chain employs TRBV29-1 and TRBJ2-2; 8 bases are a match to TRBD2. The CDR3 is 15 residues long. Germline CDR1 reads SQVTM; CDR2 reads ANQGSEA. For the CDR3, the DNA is TGCAGCGTGGAAGTAGCGGGACCGAACACCGGGGAGCTGTTTTTT. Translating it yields CSVEVAGPNTGELFF.